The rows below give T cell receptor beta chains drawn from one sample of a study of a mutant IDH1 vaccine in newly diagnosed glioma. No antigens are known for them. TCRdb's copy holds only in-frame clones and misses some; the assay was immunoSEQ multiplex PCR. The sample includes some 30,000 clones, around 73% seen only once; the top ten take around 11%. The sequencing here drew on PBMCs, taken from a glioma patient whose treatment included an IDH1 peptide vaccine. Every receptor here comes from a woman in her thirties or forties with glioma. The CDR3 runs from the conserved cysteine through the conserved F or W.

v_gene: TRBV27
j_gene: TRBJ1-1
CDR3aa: CASSFLGMNTEAFF

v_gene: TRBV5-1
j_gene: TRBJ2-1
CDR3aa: CASSLANEQFF

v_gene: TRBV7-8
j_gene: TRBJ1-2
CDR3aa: CASSLEGPWDGYTF

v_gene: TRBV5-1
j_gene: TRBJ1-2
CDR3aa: CASSLEGIPSHGYTF

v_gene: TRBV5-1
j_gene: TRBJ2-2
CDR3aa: CASKEQAANTGELFF

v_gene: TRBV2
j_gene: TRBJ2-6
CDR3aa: CASKNGGSGANVLTF

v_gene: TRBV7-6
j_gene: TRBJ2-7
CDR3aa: CASSQIDEGTYEQYF

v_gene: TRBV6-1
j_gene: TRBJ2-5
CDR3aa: CASSELAGGRSRETQYF

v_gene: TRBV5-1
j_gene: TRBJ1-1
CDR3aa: CASSGRTGRDTEAFF

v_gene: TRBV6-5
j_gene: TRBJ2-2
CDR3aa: CASSYSFTGSGELFF

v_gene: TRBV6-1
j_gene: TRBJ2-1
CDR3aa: CASSGGQGSDEQFF

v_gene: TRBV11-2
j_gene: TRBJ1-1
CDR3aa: CASSLGGENTEAFF

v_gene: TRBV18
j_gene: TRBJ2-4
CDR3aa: CASSPVQETGETVQYF

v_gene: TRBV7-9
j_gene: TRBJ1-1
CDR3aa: CASSLTGVQPEAFF

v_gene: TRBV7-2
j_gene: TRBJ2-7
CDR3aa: CASSLDPAGGYEQYF

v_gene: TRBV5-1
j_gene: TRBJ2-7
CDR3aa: CASSLSTGTTYEQYF

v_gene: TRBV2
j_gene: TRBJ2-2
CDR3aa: CASSDLAGELFF

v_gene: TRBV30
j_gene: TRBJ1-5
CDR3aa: CAWTVGSNQPQHF

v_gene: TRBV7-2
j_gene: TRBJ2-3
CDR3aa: CASSPNRDTQYF

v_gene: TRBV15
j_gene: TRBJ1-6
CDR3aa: CATSRGSPNNSPLHF

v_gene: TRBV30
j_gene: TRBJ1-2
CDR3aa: CAWRDRGHYGYTF

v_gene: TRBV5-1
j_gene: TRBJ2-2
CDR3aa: CASSLRSDSELFF

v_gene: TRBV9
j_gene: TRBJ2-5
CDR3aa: CASIGAQRGTQETQYF

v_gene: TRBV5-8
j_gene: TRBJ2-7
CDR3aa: CASTGANEQYF

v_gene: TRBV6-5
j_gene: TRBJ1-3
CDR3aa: CASSLSLGNTIYF

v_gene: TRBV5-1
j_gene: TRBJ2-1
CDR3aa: CASSLQGENEQFF

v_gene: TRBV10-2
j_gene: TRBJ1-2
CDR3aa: CASSDRSAKNYGYTF

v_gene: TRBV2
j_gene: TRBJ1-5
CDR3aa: CASSDPDNNQPQHF

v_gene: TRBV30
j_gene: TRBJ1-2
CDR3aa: CAWSEDNYGYTF

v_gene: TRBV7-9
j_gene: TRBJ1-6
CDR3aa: CASSREGNSPLHF

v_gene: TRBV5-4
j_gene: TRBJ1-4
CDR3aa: CASTGANEKLFF

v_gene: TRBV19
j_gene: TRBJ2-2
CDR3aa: CASSTQGLQFNTGELFF

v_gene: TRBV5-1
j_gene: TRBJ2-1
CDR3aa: CASRGVVQRSHNEQFF

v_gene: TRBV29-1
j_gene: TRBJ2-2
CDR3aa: CSVRFSGGRTGELFF

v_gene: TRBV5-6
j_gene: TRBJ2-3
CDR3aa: CASTDFTDTQYF

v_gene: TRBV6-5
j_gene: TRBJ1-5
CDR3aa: CASSYGRNQPQHF

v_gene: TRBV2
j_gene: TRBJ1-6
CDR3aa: CASRPNSPLHF

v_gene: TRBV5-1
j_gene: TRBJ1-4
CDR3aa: CASSPGQRYEKLFF

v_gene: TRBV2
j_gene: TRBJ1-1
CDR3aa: CASSIQGYSEAFF

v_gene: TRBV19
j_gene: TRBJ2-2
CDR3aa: CASSVRATGSTGELFF

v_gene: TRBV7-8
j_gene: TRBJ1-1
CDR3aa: CASSLGQANTEAFF

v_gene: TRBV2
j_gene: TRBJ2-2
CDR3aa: CASTLQGANNGELFF